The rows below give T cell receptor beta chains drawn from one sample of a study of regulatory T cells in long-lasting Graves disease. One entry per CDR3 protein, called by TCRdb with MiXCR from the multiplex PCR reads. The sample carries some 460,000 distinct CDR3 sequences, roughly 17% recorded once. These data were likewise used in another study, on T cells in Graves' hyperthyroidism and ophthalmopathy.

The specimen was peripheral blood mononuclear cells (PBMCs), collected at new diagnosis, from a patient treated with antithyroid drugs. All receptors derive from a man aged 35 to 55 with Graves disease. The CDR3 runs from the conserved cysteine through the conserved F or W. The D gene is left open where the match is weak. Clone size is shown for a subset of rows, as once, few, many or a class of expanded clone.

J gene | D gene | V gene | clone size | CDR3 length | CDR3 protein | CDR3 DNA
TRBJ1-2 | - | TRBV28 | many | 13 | CASSLPGANGYTF | TGTGCCAGCAGTTTACCGGGCGCGAATGGCTACACCTTC
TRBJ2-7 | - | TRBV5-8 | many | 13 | CASSLYNSYEQYF | TGTGCCAGCAGCTTGTACAACTCCTACGAGCAGTACTTC
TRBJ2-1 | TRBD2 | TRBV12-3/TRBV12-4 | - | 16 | CASSGTSGRAYNEQFF | TGTGCCAGCAGTGGGACTAGCGGGAGGGCCTACAATGAGCAGTTCTTC
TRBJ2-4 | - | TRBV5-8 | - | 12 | CASSLTTRGQYF | TGTGCCAGCAGCCTGACAACTAGGGGCCAGTACTTC
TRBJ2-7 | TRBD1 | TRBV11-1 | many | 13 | CASSPGQGVEQYF | TGTGCCAGCAGCCCGGGACAGGGGGTCGAGCAGTACTTC
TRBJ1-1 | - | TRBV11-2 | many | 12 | CASSPRRSPAFF | TGTGCCAGCAGCCCCCGTCGGTCTCCGGCTTTCTTT
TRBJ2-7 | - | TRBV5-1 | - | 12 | CASSVDFYEQYF | TGCGCCAGCAGCGTGGACTTCTACGAGCAGTACTTC
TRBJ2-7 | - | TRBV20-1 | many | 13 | CSARDRAFYEQYF | TGCAGTGCTAGAGACAGGGCATTCTACGAGCAGTACTTC
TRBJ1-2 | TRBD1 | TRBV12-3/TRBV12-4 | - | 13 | CASSSPGQYGYTF | TGTGCCAGCAGTTCTCCGGGACAGTATGGCTACACCTTC
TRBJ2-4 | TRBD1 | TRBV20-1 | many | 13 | CSAPGQGGYIQYF | TGCAGTGCTCCAGGACAGGGGGGATACATTCAGTACTTC